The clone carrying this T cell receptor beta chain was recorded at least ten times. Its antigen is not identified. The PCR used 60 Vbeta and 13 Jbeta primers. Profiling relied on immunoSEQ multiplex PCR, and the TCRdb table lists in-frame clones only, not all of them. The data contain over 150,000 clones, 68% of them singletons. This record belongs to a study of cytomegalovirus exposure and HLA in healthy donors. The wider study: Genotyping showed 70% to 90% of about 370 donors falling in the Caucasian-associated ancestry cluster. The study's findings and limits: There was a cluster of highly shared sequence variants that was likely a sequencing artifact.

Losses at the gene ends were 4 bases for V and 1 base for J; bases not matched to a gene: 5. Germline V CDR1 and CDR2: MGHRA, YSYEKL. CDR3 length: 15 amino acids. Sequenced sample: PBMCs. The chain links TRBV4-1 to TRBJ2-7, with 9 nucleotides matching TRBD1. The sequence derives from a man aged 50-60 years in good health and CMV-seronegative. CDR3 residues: CASSRGTGRSYEQYF. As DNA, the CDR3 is TGCGCCAGCAGCCGCGGGACAGGGCGATCCTACGAGCAGTACTTC.